This T cell receptor beta chain came from a study of OX40 agonist ivuxolimab in advanced cancers. With baseline, cycle 4 day 1, and cycle 7 day 1 as timepoints, blood was sampled. Germline loops: CDR1 SGHRS, CDR2 YFSETQ. V gave up 4 bases and J gave up 2 bases; unmatched junction bases: 10. CDR3 size: 17 residues. The method was immunoSEQ multiplex PCR; TCRdb's version includes in-frame clones alone and lacks a portion of them. The sample holds roughly 71,000 clones, roughly 84% seen once. The sample in question was CD4+ or CD8+ T cells sorted from blood, obtained in a trial of the OX40 agonist ivuxolimab. The V call is TRBV5-1, the J call TRBJ2-3, with 10 positions matching TRBD2. This clonotype originated in an adult with an advanced solid tumor such as melanoma, head and neck, liver or kidney cancer. CDR3 sequence: CASSLMLAGDLTDTQYF. The DNA of the CDR3 is TGCGCCAGCAGCCTTATGCTAGCGGGGGACCTCACAGATACGCAGTATTTT.